The 28 T cell receptor beta chains given below trace back to one sample, sequenced in a study of CD8 T cells in Susac syndrome. After extraction with the RNeasy kit, about 0.5 to 1 ug of the RNA was reverse transcribed using random hexamers. Via MiXCR, TCRdb re-called the immunoSEQ multiplex PCR reads, giving one row per CDR3 protein. The sample lists under 250,000 distinct CDR3 sequences; around 95% were seen once. The sequenced sample consisted of CD4+ T cells from PBMCs. These TCRs come from a human donor with multiple sclerosis.

This clonotype occurred once. This chain connects TRBV5-6 to TRBJ1-1; 7 nucleotides line up with TRBD1. The V gene's germline CDR1 is SGHDT and CDR2 YYEEEE. This CDR3 contains 15 residues. V gave up 4 bases and J gave up 3 bases; unmatched junction bases: 9. As DNA, the CDR3 is TGTGCCAGCAGCCCCAGGGGGGTTGGATACACTGAAGCTTTCTTT. As protein: CASSPRGVGYTEAFF.

To note about this clonotype: Its ends do not fully match the called genes, so a read error is possible. The gene calls are TRBV28 and TRBJ2-7; D unresolved. CDR1 and CDR2 (germline): MDHEN, SYDVKM. The CDR3 is made up of 13 amino acids. DNA of the CDR3: TGTGCCAGCAATCTCGGACCGTCCTCCGAGCAGTACTTC. Its protein is CASNLGPSSEQYF.

This clonotype was picked up one time. The chain has TRBV28 and TRBJ2-5, with 7 bases matching TRBD2. The CDR3 is made up of 17 amino acids. V was pared by 5 bases and J by 2 bases, with 14 bases of the junction left unmatched. From germline, CDR1 is MDHEN and CDR2 SYDVKM. Written as DNA, the CDR3 is TGTGCCAGCAGTAGAGCCACCTCCGGACTAGGTCAAGAGACCCAGTACTTC. This encodes CASSRATSGLGQETQYF.

This chain connects TRBV19 to TRBJ1-2; the match to TRBD1 covers 7 bases. The CDR3 runs to 13 residues. J was trimmed by 7 bases and V by 3 bases; bases with no gene match: 5. The germline V gene has CDR1 LNHDA and CDR2 SQIVND (reference sequence). CDR3 DNA sequence: TGTGCCAGTAGTATTGTGGCAGGGGGTGGCTACACCTTC. Translating it yields CASSIVAGGGYTF.

This chain joins TRBV6-1 and TRBJ1-5; 9 nucleotides align to TRBD1. V lost 8 bases to trimming and J lost 0 bases; unmatched junction nucleotides: 11. Germline V gives CDR1 MNHNS, CDR2 SASEGT. The CDR3 is made up of 17 amino acids. The CDR3 loop reads CASGPGQGFLSNQPQHF. Here the CDR3 DNA reads TGTGCCAGCGGCCCGGGACAGGGTTTCCTTAGCAATCAGCCCCAGCATTTT.

This chain links TRBV20-1 with TRBJ1-1; D is uncertain. V was pared by 0 bases and J by 1 base, with 9 bases between. Germline-derived CDR1 and CDR2 are DFQATT and SNEGSKA (reference sequence). The CDR3 has 14 amino acids. This CDR3 is CSAREARRNTEAFF. CDR3 coding DNA: TGCAGTGCTAGAGAGGCGAGAAGGAACACTGAAGCTTTCTTT.

This chain links TRBV2 with TRBJ2-2; D gene uncertain. V was trimmed by 4 bases and J by 0 bases, leaving 9 bases between them. Germline CDR1 SNHLY, CDR2 FYNNEI. The CDR3 runs to 15 residues. In nucleotides, the CDR3 is TGTGCCAGCAGTGCGTATGATTCGAACACCGGGGAGCTGTTTTTT. Its protein product is CASSAYDSNTGELFF.

The chain combines TRBV5-8 with TRBJ1-2; D is undetermined. Trimming pared 6 bases from V and 1 base from J, leaving 13 bases between. Per germline, CDR1 SGHTS and CDR2 YDEGEE. The CDR3 extends over 14 amino acids. The CDR3 loop is CASTPAAINYGYTF. The CDR3 nucleotides read TGTGCCAGCACCCCGGCGGCTATTAACTATGGCTACACCTTC.

The genes are TRBV20-1 and TRBJ2-2; no firm D call. Germline V gene sequence: CDR1 DFQATT, CDR2 SNEGSKA (reference sequence). The CDR3 loop spans 11 amino acids. V lost 5 bases and J lost 2, with 3 bases in between. The CDR3 loop is CSALNTGELFF. For the CDR3, the DNA is TGCAGTGCTCTAAACACCGGGGAGCTGTTTTTT.

The chain is built from TRBV3-1 and TRBJ2-7; TRBD1 agrees at 7 bases. The CDR3 spans 15 residues. V was pared by 0 bases and J by 1 base, with 3 bases of the junction left unmatched. Germline values: CDR1 LGHDT, CDR2 YNNKEL (reference sequence). CDR3 protein: CASSQDSQGSYEQYV. CDR3 nucleotide sequence: TGTGCCAGCAGCCAAGATTCACAGGGGTCCTACGAGCAGTACGTC.

This chain connects TRBV14 to TRBJ2-1; 11 bases match TRBD2. CDR1 and CDR2 (germline): SGHDN, FVKESK. The CDR3 sequence is 13 residues long. The ends lost 4 bases at V and 15 bases at J; junction bases unmatched: 8. The CDR3 loop is CASSPRLAGGRFF. CDR3 sequence (DNA): TGTGCCAGCAGCCCTAGGCTAGCGGGAGGACGGTTCTTC.

The chain links TRBV6-1 to TRBJ2-6, with a possible D match to TRBD1 (6 bases). Between the trimmed V and J ends, which lost 6 bases and 1 base, there was a span of 16 bases. The CDR3 length is 17 residues. Looked up from germline, CDR1 is MNHNS and CDR2 is SASEGT. The CDR3 DNA sequence: TGTGCCAGCAGGGGACAATTCTCATCTTCTGGGGCCAACGTCCTGACTTTC. Protein product: CASRGQFSSSGANVLTF.

The genes are TRBV15 and TRBJ2-2; D might be TRBD2 (5 bases). Deletions cut 0 bases from V and 1 base from J, with 12 bases between. CDR1 LNHNV and CDR2 YYDKDF come from the germline V gene (reference sequence). The CDR3 sequence is 17 residues long. In nucleotides, the CDR3 is TGTGCCACCAGCAGAGATGGGAGAGGCGGGAACACCGGGGAGCTGTTTTTT. Amino acid sequence: CATSRDGRGGNTGELFF.

This chain uses TRBV12-3 or TRBV12-4 with TRBJ2-2; 8 nucleotides agree with TRBD1. The CDR3 runs 15 residues. The J segment lost 5 bases and the V segment lost 6 bases, leaving 8 bases of the junction unmatched. The CDR3 here is CASRRTGLPTGELFF. The CDR3 region has the DNA TGTGCCAGCAGACGGACAGGGTTACCTACCGGGGAGCTGTTTTTT.

The chain joins TRBV19 to TRBJ1-2; TRBD1 is a possible D gene (5 bases). Germline lookup yields CDR1 LNHDA and CDR2 SQIVND (reference sequence). CDR3 size: 17 residues. The V end lost 5 bases, the J end lost 3 bases, and 22 bases lay between the germline ends. For the CDR3, the DNA is TGTGCCAGTAGTGCCTATGGTGTAGAGGGGAAGGACTATGGCTACACCTTC. Its translation: CASSAYGVEGKDYGYTF. The full variable domain, rest sourced from reference TRBV19 and TRBJ1-2, is DGGITQSPKYLFRKEGQNVTLSCEQNLNHDAMYWYRQDPGQGLRLIYYSQIVNDFQKGDIAEGYSVSREKKESFPLTVTSAQKNPTAFYLCASSAYGVEGKDYGYTFGSGTRLTVV.

This chain joins TRBV3-1 and TRBJ2-5; D ambiguous. This CDR3 has 12 amino acids. Germline CDR1 is LGHDT and CDR2 is YNNKEL (reference sequence). V was pared by 3 bases and J by 5 bases, with 7 bases between. CDR3 protein: CASSHAGETQYF. The CDR3, as DNA: TGTGCCAGCAGCCACGCCGGGGAGACCCAGTACTTC.

The genes are TRBV30 and TRBJ1-2; 7 nucleotides align to TRBD1. Germline V lookup: CDR1 GTSNPN, CDR2 SVGIG (reference sequence). The CDR3 is made up of 13 amino acids. V dropped 2 bases and J dropped 5; count of bases not matched to a gene: 5. This chain's CDR3 is CAWSTGQSYGYTF. The CDR3 bases are TGTGCCTGGAGTACGGGACAGTCTTATGGCTACACCTTC.

The rearrangement joins TRBV9 to TRBJ2-3, with TRBD2 matching 10 bases. The germline V gene encodes CDR1 SGDLS and CDR2 YYNGEE. CDR3 size: 17 residues. Trimming cost V 4 bases and J 1 base; bases outside gene matches: 9. The CDR3 DNA sequence: TGTGCCAGCAGCCCCCGTCTAGCGGGAGCGGGCACAGATACGCAGTATTTT. It specifies CASSPRLAGAGTDTQYF.

In its sample, this clonotype was seen once. The rearrangement uses TRBV5-1 and TRBJ2-5, with unresolved D. V lost 4 bases and J lost 3, with 16 bases in between. The CDR3 has 15 amino acids. CDR1 and CDR2 (germline): SGHRS, YFSETQ. CDR3 bases: TGCGCCAGCAGCGGTGTGGACCCTCGAGAAGAGACCCAGTACTTC. This encodes CASSGVDPREETQYF.

The chain links TRBV19 to TRBJ1-5; tentative D call: TRBD1 (6 bases). CDR1 LNHDA and CDR2 SQIVND come from the germline V gene (reference sequence). The V and J ends lost 7 bases and 2 bases respectively, with 9 bases between them. The length of the CDR3 is 13 residues. CDR3 sequence (DNA): TGTGCCAGTACGCGGACAGGCAATCAGCCCCAGCATTTT. Amino acid sequence: CASTRTGNQPQHF.

The chain combines TRBV5-1 with TRBJ2-5; D remains unclear. Trimming took 1 base from V and 5 from J, leaving 15 bases between them. The length of the CDR3 is 15 residues. The germline V gene has CDR1 SGHRS and CDR2 YFSETQ. The CDR3 protein is CASSLSSGLGETQYF. DNA for the CDR3: TGCGCCAGCAGCTTGAGTTCCGGCCTCGGGGAGACCCAGTACTTC.

The CDR3 loop reads CSVEHNRVSGEAFF. As DNA, the CDR3 is TGCAGCGTTGAACACAACAGGGTCTCCGGTGAAGCTTTCTTT. The V gene is TRBV29-1, the J gene TRBJ1-1; possibly TRBD1 for D (6 bases). Germline loops: CDR1 SQVTM, CDR2 ANQGSEA. Deletions cut 2 bases from V and 7 bases from J, with 17 bases between. This CDR3 spans 14 amino acids.

About this clonotype itself: A junction end diverges from the germline sequence, so it may reflect a read error. J is TRBJ1-1 and V is TRBV24-1; TRBD1 might be the D (6 bases). The germline V gene has CDR1 KGHDR and CDR2 SFDVKD. The CDR3 runs to 11 residues. The CDR3 DNA sequence: TGTGCCTCCAGGGGTTTACCTGAAGCTTTCTTT. Its translation is CASRGLPEAFF.

The chain links TRBV11-2 to TRBJ2-3; 10 positions agree with TRBD2. The CDR3 runs to 15 residues. Germline lookup yields CDR1 SGHAT and CDR2 FQNNGV. J lost 5 bases, V lost 7 bases, and 9 bases had no gene match. The CDR3 coding sequence is TGTGCCAGCAACAGAGAGCTAGCGGGGGTAGATACGCAGTATTTT. Translation: CASNRELAGVDTQYF.

The chain joins TRBV27 to TRBJ2-1, with D possibly being TRBD1 (6 bases). The CDR3 extends over 11 amino acids. V was cut by 2 bases and J by 10 bases, with 6 bases left in between. Germline loops: CDR1 MNHEY, CDR2 SMNVEV (reference sequence). This CDR3 reads CASSLRGEQFF. In DNA form, the CDR3 reads TGTGCCAGCAGTTTAAGGGGGGAGCAGTTCTTC.

The rearrangement links TRBV6-2 or TRBV6-3 to TRBJ1-2; D may be TRBD1 (6 bases). Trimming pared 2 bases from V and 4 bases from J, leaving 8 bases between. The CDR3 runs 13 residues. Germline CDR1 reads MNHEY; CDR2 reads SVGEGT. CDR3 in amino acids: CASSYGTSYGYTF. As DNA, the CDR3 is TGTGCCAGCAGTTACGGGACATCCTATGGCTACACCTTC.

The J gene is TRBJ2-5, the V gene TRBV10-3; weak D call: TRBD2 (6 bases). V was trimmed by 10 bases and J by 4 bases, leaving 22 bases between them. The CDR3 length is 15 residues. Per germline, CDR1 ENHRY and CDR2 SYGVKD. The CDR3 DNA is TGTGCCAGCGCCGCGGCACAAACCGGGGGAGAGACCCAGTACTTC. It is translated as CASAAAQTGGETQYF.

This chain joins TRBV7-8 and TRBJ2-3; 7 nucleotides align to TRBD1. V lost 4 bases, J lost 1 base, and 5 bases stayed unmatched. CDR1 SGHVS and CDR2 FQNEAQ come from the germline V gene. There are 15 residues in the CDR3. The DNA of the CDR3 is TGTGCCAGCAGCTGGGGTGGACAGGGCACAGATACGCAGTATTTT. As protein: CASSWGGQGTDTQYF. The full variable domain, in which reference TRBV7-8 and TRBJ2-3 provide the parts outside the CDR3, is GAGVSQSPRYKVAKRGQDVALRCDPISGHVSLFWYQQALGQGPEFLTYFQNEAQLDKSGLPSDRFFAERPEGSVSTLKIQRTQQEDSAVYLCASSWGGQGTDTQYFGPGTRLTVL.